The source of this T cell receptor beta chain is a study of CD8+ T cells in alopecia areata. This CDR3 comprises 13 residues. V lost 11 bases, J lost 6 bases, and 16 bases lay in between. Germline V gives CDR1 MNHNS, CDR2 SASEGT. Sequencing templates came from extracted RNA that was reverse transcribed into cDNA. TCRdb keeps only in-frame clones here, not all; method: immunoSEQ multiplex PCR. The table includes approximately 210,000 clones, less than 45% detected once. Documented treatment: oral pan-JAK inhibitor, 5-10 mg twice daily. The sample consisted of CD4+ T cells sorted from blood, taken at approximately week 37, from a patient treated with tofacitinib. The sequence derives from a human donor with alopecia areata. This chain links TRBV6-1 with TRBJ2-2; D gene uncertain. CDR3 sequence: CAVRWISSGELFF. DNA of the CDR3: TGTGCCGTCCGATGGATTTCGTCCGGGGAGCTGTTTTTT.